This T cell receptor (beta chain) was profiled in a study of OX40 agonist ivuxolimab in advanced cancers. Study conclusions and caveats: More expanded clones were found, on average, in CD8+ than in CD4+ T cells.

Remarks on this clone: Its antigen remains unidentified.

The data were produced by immunoSEQ multiplex PCR, yet TCRdb's version contains in-frame clones alone and is incomplete. The data show some 80,000 clones, roughly 89% seen once. Sequences were derived from CD4+ or CD8+ T cells sorted from blood, sampled in a trial of the OX40 agonist ivuxolimab. This clonotype originated in an adult with an advanced solid tumor such as melanoma, head and neck, liver or kidney cancer.

The CDR3 bases are TGCGCCAGCAGCTTAGACGGCGGGGATTACAATACGCAGTATTTT. Translating gives CASSLDGGDYNTQYF. The chain carries TRBV5-1 and TRBJ2-3; D perhaps matches TRBD2 (6 bases). Germline values: CDR1 SGHRS, CDR2 YFSETQ. The CDR3 has 15 residues. V was cut by 2 bases and J by 7 bases, with 17 bases left in between.